The rows below give T cell receptor beta chains drawn from one sample of a study of T cell repertoires in cytomegalovirus infection. These receptors have no known antigen. TCRdb re-derived calls from the reads in MiXCR, one entry per CDR3 protein. Altogether about 900,000 distinct CDR3 sequences are present, 31% being singletons, with the ten largest covering over 12%. Material: cultured CD8+ T cells from PBMCs, obtained from culture after CMV antigen stimulation. Receptors originate from a human donor in good health (CMV status not recorded). Some clones in this sample may be carry-over from other donors' samples. The CDR3 runs from the conserved cysteine through the conserved F or W. The D gene is left open where the match is weak. Clone size is stated in some rows and not others, as once, few, many or a class when expanded.

D: NA
size: few
V: TRBV6-5
J: TRBJ1-2
length: 13
DNA: TGTGCCAGCAGTTACCAGGGAACCGATGGCTACACCTTC
CDR3: CASSYQGTDGYTF

D: NA
size: NA
V: TRBV7-4
J: TRBJ2-5
length: 11
DNA: TGTGCCAGCAGCTTAGGGCCCCTACGGTACTTC
CDR3: CASSLGPLRYF

D: NA
size: NA
V: TRBV6-6
J: TRBJ2-7
length: 14
DNA: TGTGCCAGCAGTCTCGAGACATTTTCCTACGAGCAGTACTTC
CDR3: CASSLETFSYEQYF

D: NA
size: NA
V: TRBV20-1
J: TRBJ2-7
length: 14
DNA: TGCAGTGCTCCACGGACGGGAGAGGGCTACGAGCAGTACTTC
CDR3: CSAPRTGEGYEQYF

D: TRBD1
size: few
V: TRBV5-5
J: TRBJ1-5
length: 14
DNA: TGTGCCAGCAGCTTACGGGACAGACATCAGCCCCAGCATTTT
CDR3: CASSLRDRHQPQHF

D: NA
size: NA
V: TRBV7-6
J: TRBJ1-2
length: 15
DNA: TGTGCCAGCAGCCTTAGACAGGCCCCCCTCTATGGCTACACCTTC
CDR3: CASSLRQAPLYGYTF

D: NA
size: many
V: TRBV7-8
J: TRBJ1-4
length: 16
DNA: TGTGCCAGCAGCTTAGCGTTGGGGGGTCCTAATGAAAAACTGTTTTTT
CDR3: CASSLALGGPNEKLFF

D: NA
size: NA
V: TRBV7-4
J: TRBJ1-4
length: 16
DNA: TGTGCCAGCAGCATCCACCCAGGGGACGGAGATGAAAAACTGTTTTTT
CDR3: CASSIHPGDGDEKLFF

D: NA
size: NA
V: TRBV7-6
J: TRBJ1-4
length: 12
DNA: TGTGCCAGTCTAGGGGTGGCCGAAAAACTGTTTTTT
CDR3: CASLGVAEKLFF

D: NA
size: few
V: TRBV27
J: TRBJ1-1
length: 15
DNA: TGTGCCAGCAGTCCAAATTGGGGTCTGGACACTGAAGCTTTCTTT
CDR3: CASSPNWGLDTEAFF

D: NA
size: NA
V: TRBV15
J: TRBJ1-2
length: 15
DNA: TGTGCCACCAGCAGAGACATGGGTACGGGAGGTGGCTACACCTTC
CDR3: CATSRDMGTGGGYTF

D: TRBD2
size: NA
V: TRBV7-9
J: TRBJ2-3
length: 15
DNA: TGTGCCAGCAGCTTAGGCGGGGGGGCCCCAGATACGCAGTATTTT
CDR3: CASSLGGGAPDTQYF

D: TRBD1
size: NA
V: TRBV30
J: TRBJ1-6
length: 17
DNA: TGTGCCTGGAGTATAACGGAACAGGGGTGGGACGGTTCACCCCTCCACTTT
CDR3: CAWSITEQGWDGSPLHF

D: NA
size: few
V: TRBV5-6
J: TRBJ1-5
length: 14
DNA: TGTGCCAGCAGCTCGGGACGGCCTGGGGAGCCCCAGCATTTT
CDR3: CASSSGRPGEPQHF

D: NA
size: many
V: TRBV7-2
J: TRBJ2-1
length: 14
DNA: TGTGCAGACTCCAGGGGGGCCACCTACAATGAGCAGTTCTTC
CDR3: CADSRGATYNEQFF

D: TRBD1
size: NA
V: TRBV4-1
J: TRBJ1-1
length: 13
DNA: TGCGCCAGTCTCGGACAGGGCAGCACTGAAGCTTTCTTT
CDR3: CASLGQGSTEAFF

D: NA
size: NA
V: TRBV27
J: TRBJ2-5
length: 11
DNA: TGTGCCAGCCTCCAAGGGGGGATCCAGTACTTC
CDR3: CASLQGGIQYF

D: NA
size: few
V: TRBV7-6
J: TRBJ1-4
length: 14
DNA: TGTGCCAGCAGCCGGACCGAGGGAAGCGAAAAACTGTTTTTT
CDR3: CASSRTEGSEKLFF

D: TRBD1
size: few
V: TRBV7-9
J: TRBJ1-4
length: 16
DNA: TGTGCCAGCAGCGCAAGGACAGGGTGGTCTAATGAAAAACTGTTTTTT
CDR3: CASSARTGWSNEKLFF

D: NA
size: NA
V: TRBV19
J: TRBJ2-7
length: 15
DNA: TGTGCCAGTAGTATCGCCGCTTGGGGCCCCTACGAGCAGTACTTC
CDR3: CASSIAAWGPYEQYF

D: TRBD2
size: NA
V: TRBV25-1
J: TRBJ2-1
length: 16
DNA: TGTGCCAGCAGTGGATGGAGCGGGAATACCTACAATGAGCAGTTCTTC
CDR3: CASSGWSGNTYNEQFF

D: NA
size: NA
V: TRBV12-3/TRBV12-4
J: TRBJ2-3
length: 13
DNA: TGTGCCAGCAGTTTCTACGGAACAGATACGCAGTATTTT
CDR3: CASSFYGTDTQYF

D: TRBD1
size: many
V: TRBV19
J: TRBJ1-1
length: 14
DNA: TGTGCCAGTAGTCCCTGGACAGGGGGGACTGAAGCTTTCTTT
CDR3: CASSPWTGGTEAFF

D: TRBD1
size: few
V: TRBV6-1
J: TRBJ1-1
length: 14
DNA: TGTGCCAGCAGGGAGCGGACAGGGGGCACTGAAGCTTTCTTT
CDR3: CASRERTGGTEAFF

D: NA
size: few
V: TRBV5-6
J: TRBJ1-5
length: 17
DNA: TGTGCCAGCAGCTTGGCCAGAGGGGGGCAGATCAATCAGCCCCAGCATTTT
CDR3: CASSLARGGQINQPQHF

D: NA
size: few
V: TRBV7-6
J: TRBJ1-3
length: 16
DNA: TGTGCCAGCAGCTTAGGCCCTTGGGTCTCTGGAAACACCATATATTTT
CDR3: CASSLGPWVSGNTIYF

D: NA
size: NA
V: TRBV6-5
J: TRBJ2-1
length: 15
DNA: TGTGCCAGCAGTTACATCCAGGGATATAACAATGAGCAGTTCTTC
CDR3: CASSYIQGYNNEQFF

D: TRBD2
size: few
V: TRBV10-3
J: TRBJ2-3
length: 17
DNA: TGTGCCATCAGTGAAAGGGGACTAGCGTCGAGCACAGATACGCAGTATTTT
CDR3: CAISERGLASSTDTQYF